This TCR beta chain was identified during a study of cytomegalovirus exposure and HLA in healthy donors. Findings and limits, study-wide: Later analysis placed DRB1 highest and HLA-C lowest in TCR association rates, which differed by HLA locus. A missense DCLRE1C variant was associated with V- and J-gene trimming of TCR beta chains in a later analysis, and an independent cohort replicated the association.

The CDR3 runs to 15 residues. The germline CDR1 and CDR2 sequences are SGHAT and FQNNGV. This PCR relied on a set of 60 Vbeta primers and 13 Jbeta primers. The protocol was immunoSEQ multiplex PCR, while the TCRdb copy is restricted to in-frame clones and leaves out a portion. Among about 110,000 clones listed, just over 75% were seen once. Those who donated were healthy bone marrow donors. Comments on this clone: Its matching antigen is unknown.

This receptor was obtained from a man aged 40-49 years in good health and CMV-seropositive. The J gene is TRBJ2-5, the V gene TRBV11-2, with TRBD2 matching 12 bases. The J call may be faulty, since TRBJ2-7 better matches the DNA end. Source material: PBMCs. The CDR3 is CASSSTSGGTYEQYF. CDR3 bases: TGTGCCAGCAGCTCGACTAGCGGGGGTACCTACGAGCAGTACTTC.